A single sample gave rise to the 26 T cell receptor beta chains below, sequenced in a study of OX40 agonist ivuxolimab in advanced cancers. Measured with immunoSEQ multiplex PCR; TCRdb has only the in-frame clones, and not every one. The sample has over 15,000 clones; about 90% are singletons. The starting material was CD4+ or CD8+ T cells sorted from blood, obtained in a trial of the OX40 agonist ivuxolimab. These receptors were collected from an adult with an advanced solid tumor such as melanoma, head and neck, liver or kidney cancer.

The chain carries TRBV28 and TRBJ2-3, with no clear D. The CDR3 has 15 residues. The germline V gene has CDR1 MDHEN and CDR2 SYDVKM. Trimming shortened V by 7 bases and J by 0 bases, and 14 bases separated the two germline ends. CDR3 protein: CASISFHSSTDTQYF. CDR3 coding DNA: TGTGCCAGCATATCCTTCCACTCTAGCACAGATACGCAGTATTTT.

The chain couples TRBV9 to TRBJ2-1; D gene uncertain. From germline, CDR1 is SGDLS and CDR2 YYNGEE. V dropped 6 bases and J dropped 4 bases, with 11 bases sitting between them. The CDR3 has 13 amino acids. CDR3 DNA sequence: TGTGCCAGCAACCCTGGGGATTACAATGAGCAGTTCTTC. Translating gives CASNPGDYNEQFF.

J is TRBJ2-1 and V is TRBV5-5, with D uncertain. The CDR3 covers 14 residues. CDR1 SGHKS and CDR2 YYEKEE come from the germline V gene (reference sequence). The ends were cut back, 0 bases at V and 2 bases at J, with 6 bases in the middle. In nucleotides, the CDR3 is TGTGCCAGCAGCTTGGGGTTCACCTACAATGAGCAGTTCTTC. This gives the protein CASSLGFTYNEQFF.

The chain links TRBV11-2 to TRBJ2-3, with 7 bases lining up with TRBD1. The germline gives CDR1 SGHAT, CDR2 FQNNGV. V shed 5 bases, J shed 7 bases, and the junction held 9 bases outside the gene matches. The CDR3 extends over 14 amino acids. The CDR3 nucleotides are TGTGCCAGCAGCCCGATCCAACAGGGGAATACGCAGTATTTT. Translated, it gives CASSPIQQGNTQYF.

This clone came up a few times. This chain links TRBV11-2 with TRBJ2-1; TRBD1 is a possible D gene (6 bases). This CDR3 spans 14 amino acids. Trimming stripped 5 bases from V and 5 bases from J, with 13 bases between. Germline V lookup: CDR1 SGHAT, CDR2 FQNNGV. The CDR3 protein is CASSLPYRDNEQFF. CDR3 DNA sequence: TGTGCCAGCAGCCTACCGTACAGGGACAATGAGCAGTTCTTC. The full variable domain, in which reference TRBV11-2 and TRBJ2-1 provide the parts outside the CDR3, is EAGVAQSPRYKIIEKRQSVAFWCNPISGHATLYWYQQILGQGPKLLIQFQNNGVVDDSQLPKDRFSAERLKGVDSTLKIQPAKLEDSAVYLCASSLPYRDNEQFFGPGTRLTVL.

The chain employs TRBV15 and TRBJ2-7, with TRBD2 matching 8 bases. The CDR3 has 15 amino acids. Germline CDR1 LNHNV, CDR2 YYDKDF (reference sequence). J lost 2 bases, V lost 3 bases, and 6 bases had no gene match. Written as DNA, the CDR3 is TGTGCCACCAGCAGTGGCACTAGCGGCCCCTACGAGCAGTACTTC. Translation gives CATSSGTSGPYEQYF.

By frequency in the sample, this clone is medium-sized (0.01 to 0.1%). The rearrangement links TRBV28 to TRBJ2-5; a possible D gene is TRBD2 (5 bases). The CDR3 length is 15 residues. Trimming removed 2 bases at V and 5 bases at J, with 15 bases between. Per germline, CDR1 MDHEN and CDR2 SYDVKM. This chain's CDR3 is CASSLTKLPGETQYF. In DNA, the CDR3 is TGTGCCAGCAGTTTAACCAAACTTCCGGGGGAGACCCAGTACTTC.

The CDR3 is CASSLLGRAQETQYF. The DNA for the CDR3 is TGTGCCAGCAGTTTATTAGGACGAGCCCAAGAGACCCAGTACTTC. The chain couples TRBV27 to TRBJ2-5; no clear D gene. Trimming pared 1 base from V and 1 base from J, leaving 10 bases between. CDR3 length equals 15 residues. Germline V gene lookup returns CDR1 MNHEY and CDR2 SMNVEV (reference sequence).

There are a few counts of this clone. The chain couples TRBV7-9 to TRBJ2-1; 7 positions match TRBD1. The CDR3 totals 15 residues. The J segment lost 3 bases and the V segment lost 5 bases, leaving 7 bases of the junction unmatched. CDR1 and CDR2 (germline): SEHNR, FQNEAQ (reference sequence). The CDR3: CASSQRDSVYNEQFF. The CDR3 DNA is TGTGCCAGCAGCCAACGGGACAGTGTCTACAATGAGCAGTTCTTC.

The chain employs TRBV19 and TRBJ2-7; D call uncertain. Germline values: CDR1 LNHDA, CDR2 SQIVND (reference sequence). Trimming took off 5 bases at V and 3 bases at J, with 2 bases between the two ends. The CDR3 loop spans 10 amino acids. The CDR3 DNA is TGTGCCAGTAGTTTCTACGAGCAGTACTTC. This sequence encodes CASSFYEQYF.

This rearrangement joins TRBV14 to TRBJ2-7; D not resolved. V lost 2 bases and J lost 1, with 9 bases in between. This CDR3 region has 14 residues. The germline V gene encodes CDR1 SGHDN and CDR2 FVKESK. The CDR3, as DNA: TGTGCCAGCAGCCAACTCTACAATTCCTACGAGCAGTACTTC. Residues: CASSQLYNSYEQYF.

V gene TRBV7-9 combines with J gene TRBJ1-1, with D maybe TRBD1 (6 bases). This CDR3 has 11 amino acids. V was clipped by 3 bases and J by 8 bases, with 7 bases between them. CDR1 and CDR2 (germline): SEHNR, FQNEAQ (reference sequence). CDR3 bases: TGTGCCAGCAGCTTGGGGACAGAAGCTTTCTTT. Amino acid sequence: CASSLGTEAFF. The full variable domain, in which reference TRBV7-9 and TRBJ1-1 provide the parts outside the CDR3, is DTGVSQNPRHKITKRGQNVTFRCDPISEHNRLYWYRQTLGQGPEFLTYFQNEAQLEKSRLLSDRFSAERPKGSFSTLEIQRTEQGDSAMYLCASSLGTEAFFGQGTRLTVV.

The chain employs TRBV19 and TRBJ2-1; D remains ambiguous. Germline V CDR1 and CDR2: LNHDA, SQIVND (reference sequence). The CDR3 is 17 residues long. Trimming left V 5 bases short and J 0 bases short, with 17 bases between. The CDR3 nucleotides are TGTGCCAGTAGTGTCTCCGATCTCCCACCCTCCTACAATGAGCAGTTCTTC. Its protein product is CASSVSDLPPSYNEQFF.

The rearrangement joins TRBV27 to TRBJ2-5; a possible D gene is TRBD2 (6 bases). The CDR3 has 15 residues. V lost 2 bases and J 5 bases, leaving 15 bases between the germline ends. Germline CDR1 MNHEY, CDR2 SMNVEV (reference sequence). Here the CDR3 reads CASSLAGIAQETQYF. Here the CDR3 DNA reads TGTGCCAGCAGTTTAGCGGGGATTGCCCAGGAGACCCAGTACTTC.

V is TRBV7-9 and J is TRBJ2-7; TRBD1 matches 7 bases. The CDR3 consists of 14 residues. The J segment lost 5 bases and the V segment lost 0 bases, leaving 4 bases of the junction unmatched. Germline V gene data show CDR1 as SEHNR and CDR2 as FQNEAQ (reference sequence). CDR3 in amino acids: CASSLALTGNEQYF. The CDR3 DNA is TGTGCCAGCAGCTTAGCTTTGACAGGGAACGAGCAGTACTTC.

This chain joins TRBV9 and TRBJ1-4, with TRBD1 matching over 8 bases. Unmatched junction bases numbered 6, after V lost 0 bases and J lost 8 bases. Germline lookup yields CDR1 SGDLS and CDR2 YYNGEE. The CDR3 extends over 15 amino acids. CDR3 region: CASSVGQGAGEKLFF. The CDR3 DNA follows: TGTGCCAGCAGCGTAGGGCAGGGGGCCGGGGAAAAACTGTTTTTT. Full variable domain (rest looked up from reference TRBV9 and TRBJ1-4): DSGVTQTPKHLITATGQRVTLRCSPRSGDLSVYWYQQSLDQGLQFLIQYYNGEERAKGNILERFSAQQFPDLHSELNLSSLELGDSALYFCASSVGQGAGEKLFFGSGTQLSVL.

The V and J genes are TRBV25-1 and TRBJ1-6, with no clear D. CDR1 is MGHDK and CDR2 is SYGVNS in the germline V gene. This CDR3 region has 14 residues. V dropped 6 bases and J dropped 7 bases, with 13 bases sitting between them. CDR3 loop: CASSKRPENSPLHF. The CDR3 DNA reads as TGTGCCAGCAGCAAACGGCCTGAGAATTCACCCCTCCACTTT. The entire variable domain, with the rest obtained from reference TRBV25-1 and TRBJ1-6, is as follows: EADIYQTPRYLVIGTGKKITLECSQTMGHDKMYWYQQDPGMELHLIHYSYGVNSTEKGDLSSESTVSRIRTEHFPLTLESARPSHTSQYLCASSKRPENSPLHFGNGTRLTVT.

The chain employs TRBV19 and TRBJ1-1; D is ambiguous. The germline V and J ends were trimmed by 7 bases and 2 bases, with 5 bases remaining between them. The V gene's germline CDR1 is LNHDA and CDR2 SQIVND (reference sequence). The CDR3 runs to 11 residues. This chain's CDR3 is CASKSNTEAFF. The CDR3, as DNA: TGTGCCAGTAAAAGTAACACTGAAGCTTTCTTT. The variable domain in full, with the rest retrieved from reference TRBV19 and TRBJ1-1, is DGGITQSPKYLFRKEGQNVTLSCEQNLNHDAMYWYRQDPGQGLRLIYYSQIVNDFQKGDIAEGYSVSREKKESFPLTVTSAQKNPTAFYLCASKSNTEAFFGQGTRLTVV.

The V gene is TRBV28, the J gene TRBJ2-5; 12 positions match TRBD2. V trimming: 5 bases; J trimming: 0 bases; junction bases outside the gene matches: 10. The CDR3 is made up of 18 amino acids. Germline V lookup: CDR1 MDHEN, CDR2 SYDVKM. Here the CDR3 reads CASSLTSGRSGYQETQYF. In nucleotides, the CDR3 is TGTGCCAGCAGTCTGACTAGCGGGAGATCGGGATACCAAGAGACCCAGTACTTC. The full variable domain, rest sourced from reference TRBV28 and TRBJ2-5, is DVKVTQSSRYLVKRTGEKVFLECVQDMDHENMFWYRQDPGLGLRLIYFSYDVKMKEKGDIPEGYSVSREKKERFSLILESASTNQTSMYLCASSLTSGRSGYQETQYFGPGTRLLVL.

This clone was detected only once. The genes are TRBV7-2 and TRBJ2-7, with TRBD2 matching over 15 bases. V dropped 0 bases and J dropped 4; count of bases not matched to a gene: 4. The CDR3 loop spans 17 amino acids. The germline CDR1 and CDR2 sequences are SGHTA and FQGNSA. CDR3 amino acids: CASSLARTSGRGYEQYF. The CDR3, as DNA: TGTGCCAGCAGCTTAGCCAGGACTAGCGGGAGGGGGTACGAGCAGTACTTC.

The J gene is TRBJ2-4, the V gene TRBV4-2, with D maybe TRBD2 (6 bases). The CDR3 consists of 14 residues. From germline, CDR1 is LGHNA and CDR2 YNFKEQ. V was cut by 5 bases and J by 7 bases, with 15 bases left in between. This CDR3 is CASSSLLGGNIQYF. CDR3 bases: TGTGCCAGCAGCAGCCTACTTGGGGGGAACATTCAGTACTTC.

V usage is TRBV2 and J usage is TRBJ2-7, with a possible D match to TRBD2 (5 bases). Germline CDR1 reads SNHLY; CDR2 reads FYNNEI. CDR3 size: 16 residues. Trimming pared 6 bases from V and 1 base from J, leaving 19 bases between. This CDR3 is CASSYNVGMSSYEQYF. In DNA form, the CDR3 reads TGTGCCAGCAGCTATAACGTCGGGATGTCTTCCTACGAGCAGTACTTC.

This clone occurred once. CDR3 coding DNA: TGTGCCAGCAGCTCCGTCCGGGACAATGAGCAGTTCTTC. Its protein product is CASSSVRDNEQFF. This sequence joins TRBV7-8 and TRBJ2-1; D is ambiguous. The CDR3 extends over 13 amino acids. Trimming took off 4 bases at V and 5 bases at J, with 9 bases between the two ends. Germline V gives CDR1 SGHVS, CDR2 FQNEAQ.

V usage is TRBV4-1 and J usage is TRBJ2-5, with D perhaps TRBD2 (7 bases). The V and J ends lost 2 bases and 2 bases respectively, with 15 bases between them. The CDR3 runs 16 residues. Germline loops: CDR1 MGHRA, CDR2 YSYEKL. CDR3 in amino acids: CASSQPMGGGQETQYF. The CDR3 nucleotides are TGCGCCAGCAGCCAACCCATGGGAGGGGGGCAAGAGACCCAGTACTTC.

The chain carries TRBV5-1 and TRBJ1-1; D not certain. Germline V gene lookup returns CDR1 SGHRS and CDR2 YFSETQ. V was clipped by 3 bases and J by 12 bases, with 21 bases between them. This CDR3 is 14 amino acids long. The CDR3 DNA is TGCGCCAGCAGCTATGCCGGGCCCGTTGGTGAGACTTTCTTT. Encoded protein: CASSYAGPVGETFF.

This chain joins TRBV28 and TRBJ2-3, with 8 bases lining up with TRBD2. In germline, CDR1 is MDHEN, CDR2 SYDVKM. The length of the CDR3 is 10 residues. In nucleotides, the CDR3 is TGTGTAGCGGGATTGGATACGCAGTATTTT. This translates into CVAGLDTQYF.